These 11 T cell receptor beta chains were sequenced from one sample in a study of T cell repertoires in cytomegalovirus infection. No antigen has been assigned to these receptors. TCRdb re-derived calls from the reads in MiXCR, one entry per CDR3 protein. Counted here are about 130,000 distinct CDR3 sequences, more than 20% occurring once; the ten biggest clones make up 34%. Sequencing was carried out using PBMCs, sequenced either directly or after in vitro stimulation (not recorded which). The receptors shown here come from a human donor in good health (CMV status not recorded). Some clones in this sample may be carry-over from other donors' samples.

This clonotype was seen only once. The V call is TRBV6-5, the J call TRBJ1-1, with a possible D match to TRBD1 (5 bases). There are 16 residues in the CDR3. Trimming pared 2 bases from V and 6 bases from J, leaving 19 bases between. Germline CDR1 is MNHEY and CDR2 is SVGAGI. For the CDR3, the DNA is TGTGCCAGCAGTTACGGTGAGGCAGGGCTGGGCGCTGAAGCTTTCTTT. It encodes CASSYGEAGLGAEAFF.

In this sample, this clonotype turned up a few times. The V gene is TRBV11-2, the J gene TRBJ2-1, with D perhaps matching TRBD2 (6 bases). CDR3 size: 15 residues. CDR1 is SGHAT, CDR2 FQNNGV, per germline. The V end was cut by 2 bases, the J end by 5 bases, with 13 bases between. The CDR3 sequence is CASSLWGGADNEQFF. CDR3 bases: TGTGCCAGCAGCTTATGGGGCGGGGCGGACAATGAGCAGTTCTTC.

The gene calls are TRBV28 and TRBJ2-3; tentative D call: TRBD2 (6 bases). Germline CDR1 is MDHEN and CDR2 is SYDVKM. There are 15 residues in the CDR3. The germline V and J ends were trimmed by 5 bases and 2 bases, with 14 bases remaining between them. The CDR3, as DNA: TGTGCCAGCAGTGGCGGGACGGGTTACACAGATACGCAGTATTTT. Amino acid sequence: CASSGGTGYTDTQYF.

This clonotype has just a few counts. This chain joins TRBV24-1 and TRBJ2-3, with 8 bases aligning to TRBD2. This CDR3 comprises 16 residues. Germline CDR1 KGHDR, CDR2 SFDVKD. The V segment lost 4 bases and the J segment 0 bases; nucleotides outside the gene matches: 5. The CDR3 DNA sequence: TGTGCCACCAGTGACCCGACTAGCGCAAGCACAGATACGCAGTATTTT. Its protein is CATSDPTSASTDTQYF.

At least ten counts were recorded for this clonotype. The CDR3 here is CASSAPTGTSSYNEQFF. Here the CDR3 DNA reads TGTGCCAGCAGCGCACCGACAGGGACAAGCTCCTACAATGAGCAGTTCTTC. The gene calls are TRBV7-2 and TRBJ2-1; 7 bases match TRBD1. Germline V gene data show CDR1 as SGHTA and CDR2 as FQGNSA. This CDR3 is built from 17 residues. J lost 0 bases, V lost 5 bases, and 10 bases had no gene match.

The chain recombines TRBV7-2 with TRBJ1-1; D is unresolved. The V end lost 1 base, the J end lost 9 bases, and 6 bases lay between the germline ends. CDR3 length: 11 residues. The germline gives CDR1 SGHTA, CDR2 FQGNSA. As DNA, the CDR3 is TGTGCCAGCAGCTTAGGGGTGAAAGCTTTCTTT. Translation gives CASSLGVKAFF. The full variable domain, completed using reference TRBV7-2 and TRBJ1-1, is GAGVSQSPSNKVTEKGKDVELRCDPISGHTALYWYRQSLGQGLEFLIYFQGNSAPDKSGLPSDRFSAERTGGSVSTLTIQRTQQEDSAVYLCASSLGVKAFFGQGTRLTVV.

This clonotype was counted at least ten times. V is TRBV24-1 and J is TRBJ1-2, with D maybe TRBD1 (6 bases). The V and J ends lost 4 bases and 2 bases respectively, with 10 bases between them. CDR1 is KGHDR and CDR2 is SFDVKD in the germline V gene. The CDR3 runs 14 residues. The CDR3 loop reads CATSEGGKNYGYTF. In nucleotides, the CDR3 is TGTGCCACCAGTGAAGGGGGGAAAAACTATGGCTACACCTTC.

This clonotype has more than one count but fewer than ten. The rearrangement uses TRBV11-2 and TRBJ2-5; 8 bases match TRBD1. The V gene end was trimmed by 4 bases and the J gene end by 2 bases; junction bases not matched to a gene: 6. This CDR3 has 15 residues. CDR1 and CDR2 from the germline V gene are SGHAT and FQNNGV. The CDR3 DNA is TGTGCCAGCAGCTCTACCGGGACAGGACAAGAGACCCAGTACTTC. It codes for CASSSTGTGQETQYF.

This clonotype was counted many times. The chain couples TRBV11-2 to TRBJ2-3; 15 bases line up with TRBD2. V was clipped by 4 bases and J by 7 bases; unmatched bases: 9. Looked up from germline, CDR1 is SGHAT and CDR2 is FQNNGV. The CDR3 consists of 17 residues. DNA of the CDR3: TGTGCCAGCAGCTCCGGACTAGCGGGAGGGTCCCGTAATACGCAGTATTTT. This encodes CASSSGLAGGSRNTQYF.

The chain has TRBV19 and TRBJ1-2; D might be TRBD1 (6 bases). This CDR3 has 15 residues. CDR1 and CDR2 from the germline V gene are LNHDA and SQIVND (reference sequence). Trimming stripped 4 bases from V and 4 bases from J, with 16 bases between. The CDR3 reads CASSRDGGPGYGYTF. The CDR3 DNA reads as TGTGCCAGTAGTAGAGATGGGGGGCCGGGCTATGGCTACACCTTC.

This clonotype was detected many times. The chain recombines TRBV7-9 with TRBJ1-6; tentatively, D is TRBD1 (5 bases). Germline-derived CDR1 and CDR2 are SEHNR and FQNEAQ (reference sequence). The CDR3 has 13 amino acids. Trimming removed 4 bases at V and 14 bases at J, with 15 bases between. This CDR3 reads CASSWSGPPTLHF. The CDR3, as DNA: TGTGCCAGCAGCTGGTCGGGACCCCCAACCCTCCACTTT. Using reference TRBV7-9 and TRBJ1-6 for the parts outside the CDR3, the full variable domain is DTGVSQNPRHKITKRGQNVTFRCDPISEHNRLYWYRQTLGQGPEFLTYFQNEAQLEKSRLLSDRFSAERPKGSFSTLEIQRTEQGDSAMYLCASSWSGPPTLHFGNGTRLTVT.